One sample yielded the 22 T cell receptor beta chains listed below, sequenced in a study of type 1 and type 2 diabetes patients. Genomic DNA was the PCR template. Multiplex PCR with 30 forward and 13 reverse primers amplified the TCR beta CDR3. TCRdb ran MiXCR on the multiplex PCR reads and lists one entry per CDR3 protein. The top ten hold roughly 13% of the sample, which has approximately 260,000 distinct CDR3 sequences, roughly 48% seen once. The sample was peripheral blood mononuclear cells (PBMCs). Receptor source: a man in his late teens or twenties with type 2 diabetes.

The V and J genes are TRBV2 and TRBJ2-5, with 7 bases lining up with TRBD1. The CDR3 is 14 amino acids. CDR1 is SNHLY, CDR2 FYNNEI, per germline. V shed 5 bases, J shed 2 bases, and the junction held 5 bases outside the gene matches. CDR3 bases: TGTGCCAGCAGTAACCGGGACAGACAAGAGACCCAGTACTTC. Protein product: CASSNRDRQETQYF.

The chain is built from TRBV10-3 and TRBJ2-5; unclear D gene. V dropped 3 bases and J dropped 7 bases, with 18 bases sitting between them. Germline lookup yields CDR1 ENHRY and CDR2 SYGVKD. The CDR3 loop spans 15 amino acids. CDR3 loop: CAISDPRHLWGTQYF. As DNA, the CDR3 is TGTGCCATCAGTGACCCCAGACACTTATGGGGGACCCAGTACTTC.

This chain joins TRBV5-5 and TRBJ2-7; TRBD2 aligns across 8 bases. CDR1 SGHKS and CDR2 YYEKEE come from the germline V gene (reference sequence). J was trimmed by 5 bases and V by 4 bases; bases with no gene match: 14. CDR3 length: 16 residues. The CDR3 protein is CASSPAVGLASNEQYF. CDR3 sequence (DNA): TGTGCCAGCAGCCCGGCTGTAGGACTAGCCTCAAACGAGCAGTACTTC.

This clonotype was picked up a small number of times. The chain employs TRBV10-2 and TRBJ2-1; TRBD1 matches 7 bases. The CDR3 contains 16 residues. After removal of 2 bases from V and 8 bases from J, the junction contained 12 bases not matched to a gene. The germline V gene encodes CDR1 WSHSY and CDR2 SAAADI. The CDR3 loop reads CASSEGAGGVFDEQFF. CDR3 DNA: TGCGCCAGCAGTGAGGGGGCAGGGGGAGTCTTCGATGAGCAGTTCTTC.

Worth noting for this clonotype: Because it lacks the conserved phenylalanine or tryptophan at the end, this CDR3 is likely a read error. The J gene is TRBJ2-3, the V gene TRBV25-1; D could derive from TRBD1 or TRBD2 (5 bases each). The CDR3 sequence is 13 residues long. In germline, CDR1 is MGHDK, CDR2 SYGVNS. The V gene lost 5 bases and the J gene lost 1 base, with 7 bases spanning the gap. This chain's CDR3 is CASSLGGTDTQYS. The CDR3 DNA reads TGTGCCAGCAGTCTGGGGGGCACAGATACGCAGTATTCT.

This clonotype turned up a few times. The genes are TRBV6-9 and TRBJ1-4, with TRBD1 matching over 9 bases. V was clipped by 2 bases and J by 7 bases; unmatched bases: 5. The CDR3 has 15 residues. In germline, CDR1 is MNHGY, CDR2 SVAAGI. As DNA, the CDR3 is TGTGCCAGCAGTTATAAGCCGGGACAGGGTGAAAAACTGTTTTTT. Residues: CASSYKPGQGEKLFF.

The CDR3 bases are TGTGCCTGGAGTGCCGGGACTAGCGGGAGATCCGGGGAGCTGTTTTTT. It specifies CAWSAGTSGRSGELFF. The rearrangement uses TRBV30 and TRBJ2-2, with TRBD2 identical over 14 bases. Losses at the gene ends were 1 base for V and 6 bases for J; bases not matched to a gene: 4. Germline V lookup: CDR1 GTSNPN, CDR2 SVGIG (reference sequence). The CDR3 runs to 16 residues.

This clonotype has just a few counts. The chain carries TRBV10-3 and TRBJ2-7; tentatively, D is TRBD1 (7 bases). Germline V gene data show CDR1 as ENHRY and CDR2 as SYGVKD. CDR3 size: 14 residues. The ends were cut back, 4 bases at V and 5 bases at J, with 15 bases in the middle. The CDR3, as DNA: TGTGCCATCAGTGTACGGCAGGGGGGCAACGAGCAGTACTTC. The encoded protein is CAISVRQGGNEQYF.

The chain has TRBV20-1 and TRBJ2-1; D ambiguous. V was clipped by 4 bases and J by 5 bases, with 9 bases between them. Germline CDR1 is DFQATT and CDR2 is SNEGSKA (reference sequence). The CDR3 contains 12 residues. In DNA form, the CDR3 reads TGCAGTGCTATCCTAGACCACAATGAGCAGTTCTTC. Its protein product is CSAILDHNEQFF.

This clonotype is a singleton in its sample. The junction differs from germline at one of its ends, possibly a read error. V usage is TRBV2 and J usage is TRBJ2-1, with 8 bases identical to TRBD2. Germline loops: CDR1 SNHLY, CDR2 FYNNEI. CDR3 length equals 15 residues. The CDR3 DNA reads TGTGCCAGCAGTGATGCGGGAGGCCCGGACAATGAGCAATACTTC. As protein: CASSDAGGPDNEQYF. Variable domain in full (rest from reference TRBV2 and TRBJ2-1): EPEVTQTPSHQVTQMGQEVILRCVPISNHLYFYWYRQILGQKVEFLVSFYNNEISEKSEIFDDQFSVERPDGSNFTLKIRSTKLEDSAMYFCASSDAGGPDNEQYFGPGTRLTVL.

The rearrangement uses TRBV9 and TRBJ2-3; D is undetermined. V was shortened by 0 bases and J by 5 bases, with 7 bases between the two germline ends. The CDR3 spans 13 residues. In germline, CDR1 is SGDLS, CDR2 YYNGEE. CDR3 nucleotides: TGTGCCAGCAGCGTAGGGCATAGAGATACGCAGTATTTT. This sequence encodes CASSVGHRDTQYF. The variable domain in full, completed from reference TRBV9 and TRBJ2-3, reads DSGVTQTPKHLITATGQRVTLRCSPRSGDLSVYWYQQSLDQGLQFLIQYYNGEERAKGNILERFSAQQFPDLHSELNLSSLELGDSALYFCASSVGHRDTQYFGPGTRLTVL.

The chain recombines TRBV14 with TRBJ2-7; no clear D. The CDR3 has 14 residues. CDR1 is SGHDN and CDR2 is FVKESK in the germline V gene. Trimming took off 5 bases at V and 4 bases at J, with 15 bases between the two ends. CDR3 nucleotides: TGTGCCAGCAGCGGCGAGGACGGACCATACGAGCAGTACTTC. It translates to CASSGEDGPYEQYF.

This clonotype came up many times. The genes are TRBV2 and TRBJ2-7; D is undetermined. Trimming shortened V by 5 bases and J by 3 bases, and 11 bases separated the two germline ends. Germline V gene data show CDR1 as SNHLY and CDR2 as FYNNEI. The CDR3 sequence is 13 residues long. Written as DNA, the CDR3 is TGTGCCAGCAGTTACGGAATGAGCTACGAGCAGTACTTC. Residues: CASSYGMSYEQYF.

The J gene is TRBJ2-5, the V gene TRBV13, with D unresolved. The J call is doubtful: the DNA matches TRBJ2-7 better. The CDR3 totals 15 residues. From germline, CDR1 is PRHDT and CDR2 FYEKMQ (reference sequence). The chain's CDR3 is CASSFKGGTNYEQYF. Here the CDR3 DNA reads TGTGCCAGCAGCTTTAAGGGTGGCACAAACTACGAGCAGTACTTC.

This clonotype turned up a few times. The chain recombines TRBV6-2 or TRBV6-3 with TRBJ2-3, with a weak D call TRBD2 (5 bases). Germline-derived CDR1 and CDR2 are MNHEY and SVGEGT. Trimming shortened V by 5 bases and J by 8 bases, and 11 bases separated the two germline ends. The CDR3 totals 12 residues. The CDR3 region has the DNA TGTGCCAGCAGTAAGGACTCGCTTACGCAGTATTTT. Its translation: CASSKDSLTQYF.

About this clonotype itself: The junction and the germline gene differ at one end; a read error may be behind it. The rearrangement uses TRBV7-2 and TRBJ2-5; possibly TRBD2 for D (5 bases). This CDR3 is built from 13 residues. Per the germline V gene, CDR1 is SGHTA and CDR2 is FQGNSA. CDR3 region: CANSRGVQETQYF. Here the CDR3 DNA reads TGTGCCAACAGCCGGGGAGTCCAAGAGACCCAGTACTTC.

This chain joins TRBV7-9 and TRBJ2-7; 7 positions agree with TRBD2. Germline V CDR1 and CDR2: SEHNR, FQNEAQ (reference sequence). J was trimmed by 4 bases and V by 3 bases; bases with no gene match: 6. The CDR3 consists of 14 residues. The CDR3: CASSFERGVYEQYF. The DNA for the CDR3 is TGTGCCAGCAGCTTCGAGCGGGGTGTATACGAGCAGTACTTC. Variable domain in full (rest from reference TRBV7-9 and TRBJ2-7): DTGVSQNPRHKITKRGQNVTFRCDPISEHNRLYWYRQTLGQGPEFLTYFQNEAQLEKSRLLSDRFSAERPKGSFSTLEIQRTEQGDSAMYLCASSFERGVYEQYFGPGTRLTVT.

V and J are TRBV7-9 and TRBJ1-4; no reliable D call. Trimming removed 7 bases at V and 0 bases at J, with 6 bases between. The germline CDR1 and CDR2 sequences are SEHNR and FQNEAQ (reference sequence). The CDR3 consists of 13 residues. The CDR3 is CASMSTTNEKLFF. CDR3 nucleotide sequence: TGTGCCAGCATGTCTACAACTAATGAAAAACTGTTTTTT.

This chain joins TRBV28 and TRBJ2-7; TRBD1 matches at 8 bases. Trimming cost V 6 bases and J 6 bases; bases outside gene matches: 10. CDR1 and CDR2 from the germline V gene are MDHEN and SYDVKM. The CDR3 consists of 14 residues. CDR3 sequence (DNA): TGTGCCAGCAGAACCGGGACAGGATGGGTCGAGCAGTACTTC. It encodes CASRTGTGWVEQYF.

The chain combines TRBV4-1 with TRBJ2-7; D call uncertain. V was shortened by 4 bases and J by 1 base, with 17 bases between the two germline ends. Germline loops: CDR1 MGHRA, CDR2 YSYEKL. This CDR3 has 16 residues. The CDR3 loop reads CASSPIPIERSYEQYF. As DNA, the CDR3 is TGCGCCAGCAGCCCTATCCCAATAGAGAGATCCTACGAGCAGTACTTC.

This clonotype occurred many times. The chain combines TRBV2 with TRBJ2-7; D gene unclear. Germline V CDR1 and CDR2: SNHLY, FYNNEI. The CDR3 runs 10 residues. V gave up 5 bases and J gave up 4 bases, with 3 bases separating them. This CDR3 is CASSLYEQYF. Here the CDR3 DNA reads TGTGCCAGCAGTTTGTACGAGCAGTACTTC.

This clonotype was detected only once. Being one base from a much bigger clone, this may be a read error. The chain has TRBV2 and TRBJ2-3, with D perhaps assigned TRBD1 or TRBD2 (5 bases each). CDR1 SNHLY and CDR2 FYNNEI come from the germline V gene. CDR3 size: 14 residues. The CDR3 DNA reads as TGTGCCATCTACCAGGGACGGGGCACAGGTACGCAGTATTTT. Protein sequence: CAIYQGRGTGTQYF. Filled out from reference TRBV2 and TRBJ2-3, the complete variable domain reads EPEVTQTPSHQVTQMGQEVILRCVPISNHLYFYWYRQILGQKVEFLVSFYNNEISEKSEIFDDQFSVERPDGSNFTLKIRSTKLEDSAMYFCAIYQGRGTGTQYFGPGTRLTVL.